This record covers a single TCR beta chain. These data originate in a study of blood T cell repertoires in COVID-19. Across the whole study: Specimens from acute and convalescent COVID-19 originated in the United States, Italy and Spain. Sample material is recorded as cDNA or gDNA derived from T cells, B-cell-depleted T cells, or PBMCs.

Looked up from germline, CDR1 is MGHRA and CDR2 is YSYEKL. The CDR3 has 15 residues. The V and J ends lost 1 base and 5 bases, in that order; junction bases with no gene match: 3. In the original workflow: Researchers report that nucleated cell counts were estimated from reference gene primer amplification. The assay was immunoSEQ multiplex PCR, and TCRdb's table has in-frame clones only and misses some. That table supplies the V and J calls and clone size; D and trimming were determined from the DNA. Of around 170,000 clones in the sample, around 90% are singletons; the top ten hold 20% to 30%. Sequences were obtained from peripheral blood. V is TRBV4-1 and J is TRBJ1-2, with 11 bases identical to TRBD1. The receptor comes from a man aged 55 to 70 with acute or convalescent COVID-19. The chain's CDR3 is CASSQAGTGGYGYTF. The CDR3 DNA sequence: TGCGCCAGCAGCCAAGCGGGGACAGGGGGGTATGGCTACACCTTC.